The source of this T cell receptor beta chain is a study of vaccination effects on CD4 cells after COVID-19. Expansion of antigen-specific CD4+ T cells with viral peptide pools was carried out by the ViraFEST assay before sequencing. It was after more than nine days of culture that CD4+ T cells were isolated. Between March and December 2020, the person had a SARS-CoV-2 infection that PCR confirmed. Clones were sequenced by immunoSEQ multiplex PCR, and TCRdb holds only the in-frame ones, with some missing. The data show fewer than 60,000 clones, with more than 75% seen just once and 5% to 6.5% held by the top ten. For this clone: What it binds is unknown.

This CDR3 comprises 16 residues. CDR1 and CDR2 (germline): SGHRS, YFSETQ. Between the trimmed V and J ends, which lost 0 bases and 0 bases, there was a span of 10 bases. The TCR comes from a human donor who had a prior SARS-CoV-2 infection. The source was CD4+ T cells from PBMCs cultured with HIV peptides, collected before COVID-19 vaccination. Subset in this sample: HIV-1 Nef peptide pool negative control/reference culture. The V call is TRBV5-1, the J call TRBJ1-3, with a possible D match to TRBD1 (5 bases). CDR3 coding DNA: TGCGCCAGCAGCTTGGGAGGGGTACTCTCTGGAAACACCATATATTTT. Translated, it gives CASSLGGVLSGNTIYF.